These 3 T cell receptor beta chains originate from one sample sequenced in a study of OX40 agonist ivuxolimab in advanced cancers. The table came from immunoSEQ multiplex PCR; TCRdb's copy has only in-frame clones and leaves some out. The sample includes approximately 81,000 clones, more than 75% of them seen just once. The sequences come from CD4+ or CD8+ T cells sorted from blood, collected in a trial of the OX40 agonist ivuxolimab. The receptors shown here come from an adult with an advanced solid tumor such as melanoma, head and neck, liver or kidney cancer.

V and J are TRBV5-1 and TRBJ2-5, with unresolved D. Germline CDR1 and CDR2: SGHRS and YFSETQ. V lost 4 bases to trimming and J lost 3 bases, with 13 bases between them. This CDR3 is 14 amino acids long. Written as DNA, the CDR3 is TGCGCCAGCAGCCTAAGCCCAGGAGAAGAGACCCAGTACTTC. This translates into CASSLSPGEETQYF.

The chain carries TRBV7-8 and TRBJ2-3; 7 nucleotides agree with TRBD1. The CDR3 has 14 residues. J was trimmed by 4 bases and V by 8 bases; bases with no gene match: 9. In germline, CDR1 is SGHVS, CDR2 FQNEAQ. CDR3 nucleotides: TGTGCCAGCCGACAGGGCAGCGGATCAGATACGCAGTATTTT. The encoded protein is CASRQGSGSDTQYF. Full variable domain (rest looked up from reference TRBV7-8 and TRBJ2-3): GAGVSQSPRYKVAKRGQDVALRCDPISGHVSLFWYQQALGQGPEFLTYFQNEAQLDKSGLPSDRFFAERPEGSVSTLKIQRTQQEDSAVYLCASRQGSGSDTQYFGPGTRLTVL.

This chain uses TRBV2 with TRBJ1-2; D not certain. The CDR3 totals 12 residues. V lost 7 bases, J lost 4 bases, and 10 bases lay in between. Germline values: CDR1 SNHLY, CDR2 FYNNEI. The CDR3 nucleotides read TGTGCCAGCAAGGGCCAATTCTATGGCTACACCTTC. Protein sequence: CASKGQFYGYTF.